These 32 T cell receptor beta chains share one sample of origin, sequenced in a study of response to subunit inactivated influenza vaccine. TCRdb processed the RT-PCR reads anew with MiXCR; each CDR3 protein has one entry. The repertoire holds about 500,000 distinct CDR3 sequences, with about 15% as singletons. The starting material was CD4+ T cells sorted from PBMCs, obtained roughly 24 months after vaccination. The receptor source for this set is a man between 50 and 70 years old who received an inactivated influenza vaccine.

The chain links TRBV28 to TRBJ1-5, with unresolved D. CDR3 length: 14 residues. V was cut by 3 bases and J by 4 bases, with 10 bases left in between. CDR1 is MDHEN, CDR2 SYDVKM, per germline. In nucleotides, the CDR3 is TGTGCCAGCAGTTTTACAGCGGGGAATCAGCCCCAGCATTTT. Translating gives CASSFTAGNQPQHF.

This clonotype was counted a few times. V usage is TRBV5-1 and J usage is TRBJ1-4; 7 nucleotides align to TRBD1. Trimming took 0 bases from V and 7 from J; bases not matched to a gene: 6. The CDR3 consists of 15 residues. Per germline, CDR1 SGHRS and CDR2 YFSETQ. CDR3 DNA sequence: TGCGCCAGCAGCTTGGCCGCAGGGGGGTCTGAAAAACTGTTTTTT. This sequence encodes CASSLAAGGSEKLFF.

This clonotype has more than one count but fewer than ten. The V gene is TRBV13, the J gene TRBJ2-1, with D perhaps matching TRBD1 or TRBD2 (5 bases each). Trimming cost V 2 bases and J 5 bases, with 10 bases left between them. The CDR3 has 14 amino acids. The germline V gene encodes CDR1 PRHDT and CDR2 FYEKMQ (reference sequence). The CDR3, as DNA: TGTGCCAGCAGCTTAAGGGACGGGCACAATGAGCAGTTCTTC. Residues: CASSLRDGHNEQFF.

The chain carries TRBV29-1 and TRBJ2-7, with 7 positions matching TRBD2. The CDR3 contains 14 residues. Losses at the gene ends were 6 bases for V and 3 bases for J; bases not matched to a gene: 11. Germline V gene lookup returns CDR1 SQVTM and CDR2 ANQGSEA. CDR3 region: CSVLFAGDRYEQYF. For the CDR3, the DNA is TGCAGCGTCCTATTTGCGGGGGACCGCTACGAGCAGTACTTC.

This chain joins TRBV6-5 and TRBJ1-2; TRBD1 agrees at 9 bases. CDR1 and CDR2 from the germline V gene are MNHEY and SVGAGI. V was clipped by 3 bases and J by 6 bases; unmatched bases: 11. The CDR3 spans 16 residues. CDR3 DNA: TGTGCCAGCAGTTATACTGCCGGGACAGGGCCTGATGGCTACACCTTC. Protein product: CASSYTAGTGPDGYTF.

This chain links TRBV9 with TRBJ1-3; D is unresolved. There are 16 residues in the CDR3. The germline V gene encodes CDR1 SGDLS and CDR2 YYNGEE. With 0 bases removed from V and 0 bases from J, the gap between germline ends came to 10 bases. CDR3 in amino acids: CASSVAADSSGNTIYF. The CDR3 nucleotides are TGTGCCAGCAGCGTAGCGGCGGATAGCTCTGGAAACACCATATATTTT.

This chain links TRBV20-1 with TRBJ2-2, with 11 nucleotides matching TRBD1. J was trimmed by 6 bases and V by 4 bases; bases with no gene match: 7. The CDR3 spans 15 residues. Germline V gene lookup returns CDR1 DFQATT and CDR2 SNEGSKA (reference sequence). For the CDR3, the DNA is TGCAGTGCTACCCGGACAGGGGGCGCATCCGGGGAGCTGTTTTTT. This encodes CSATRTGGASGELFF.

This clonotype turned up a few times. V usage is TRBV20-1 and J usage is TRBJ2-5; the D is unclear. Deletions cut 0 bases from V and 1 base from J, with 12 bases between. The CDR3 has 15 residues. Germline V gene data show CDR1 as DFQATT and CDR2 as SNEGSKA (reference sequence). The DNA for the CDR3 is TGCAGTGCTAGAGACGGCAGGACGTTCCAAGAGACCCAGTACTTC. Protein: CSARDGRTFQETQYF.

The table lists this clonotype with a few counts. The V gene is TRBV7-9, the J gene TRBJ2-4; TRBD1 matches at 9 bases. Per the germline V gene, CDR1 is SEHNR and CDR2 is FQNEAQ (reference sequence). V gave up 1 base and J gave up 8 bases; unmatched junction bases: 3. The CDR3 covers 14 residues. CDR3: CASSLGQGGDIQYF. The CDR3 DNA follows: TGTGCCAGCAGCTTAGGACAGGGGGGTGACATTCAGTACTTC.

V and J are TRBV5-1 and TRBJ2-3; 8 bases are a match to TRBD2. The germline gives CDR1 SGHRS, CDR2 YFSETQ. Trimming at V came to 0 bases and at J to 4 bases, leaving 4 bases not matched to a gene. The CDR3 is made up of 15 amino acids. The chain's CDR3 is CASSLDRGGPDTQYF. In DNA form, the CDR3 reads TGCGCCAGCAGCTTGGATCGGGGGGGGCCAGATACGCAGTATTTT.

The V call is TRBV5-1, the J call TRBJ2-1; the D is unclear. This CDR3 comprises 16 residues. Per the germline V gene, CDR1 is SGHRS and CDR2 is YFSETQ. The V and J ends lost 0 bases and 3 bases respectively, with 13 bases between them. The CDR3 region has the DNA TGCGCCAGCAGCTTGGGAATACATTCCAACTACAATGAGCAGTTCTTC. Its protein is CASSLGIHSNYNEQFF.

CDR3 in DNA: TGCAGTGTTTGGGAGCGGGGGGGCCTGGACAATGAGCAGTTCTTC. This encodes CSVWERGGLDNEQFF. The chain recombines TRBV20-1 with TRBJ2-1; 10 positions agree with TRBD2. Germline V gene sequence: CDR1 DFQATT, CDR2 SNEGSKA (reference sequence). V dropped 7 bases and J dropped 5; count of bases not matched to a gene: 11. The CDR3 spans 15 residues.

The V and J genes are TRBV5-1 and TRBJ2-7; tentative D call: TRBD2 (6 bases). V lost 0 bases to trimming and J lost 7 bases, with 14 bases between them. This CDR3 region has 14 residues. Per the germline V gene, CDR1 is SGHRS and CDR2 is YFSETQ. The CDR3 nucleotides are TGCGCCAGCAGCTTGGCCCCGGCTAGCGAGGAGCAGTACTTC. This translates into CASSLAPASEEQYF.

V usage is TRBV11-2 and J usage is TRBJ2-3; the match to TRBD2 covers 7 bases. Trimming at V came to 3 bases and at J to 14 bases, leaving 14 bases not matched to a gene. CDR3 length equals 14 residues. CDR1 and CDR2 from the germline V gene are SGHAT and FQNNGV. The CDR3 protein is CASSFEFEGTMPYF. As DNA, the CDR3 is TGTGCCAGCAGCTTCGAATTTGAGGGGACTATGCCGTATTTT.

On this clonotype: Germline and junction disagree at one end, which may indicate a read error. The J gene is TRBJ2-3, the V gene TRBV20-1, with TRBD2 as a possible D gene (6 bases). Germline loops: CDR1 DFQATT, CDR2 SNEGSKA (reference sequence). The CDR3 has 13 amino acids. CDR3 sequence: CCARAGSTDTQYF. The CDR3 DNA reads TGCTGTGCTAGAGCGGGTAGCACAGATACGCAGTATTTT.

This clonotype was counted between two and nine times. J is TRBJ2-3 and V is TRBV12-3 or TRBV12-4, with TRBD2 identical over 11 bases. Unmatched junction bases numbered 5, after V lost 6 bases and J lost 3 bases. CDR3 length: 15 residues. CDR3 sequence (DNA): TGTGCCAGCAGCCAGACTAGCGGGGTAACAGATACGCAGTATTTT. This codes for CASSQTSGVTDTQYF.

The V and J genes are TRBV6-2 or TRBV6-3 and TRBJ2-7; TRBD1 might be the D (5 bases). Trimming removed 5 bases at V and 1 base at J, with 15 bases between. CDR3 length: 15 amino acids. The germline V gene has CDR1 MNHEY and CDR2 SVGEGT. CDR3 bases: TGTGCCAGCAGTGACGGACATACTCCATCCTACGAGCAGTACTTC. This encodes CASSDGHTPSYEQYF.

The CDR3 loop reads CASSLDYNYEQYF. The CDR3 nucleotides read TGCGCCAGCAGCTTGGATTACAACTACGAGCAGTACTTC. The rearrangement uses TRBV5-1 and TRBJ2-7; no reliable D call. The CDR3 has 13 amino acids. Germline V gives CDR1 SGHRS, CDR2 YFSETQ. V was shortened by 0 bases and J by 3 bases, with 7 bases between the two germline ends.

This clonotype turned up a few times. This chain joins TRBV4-3 and TRBJ2-6, with D perhaps matching TRBD1 (6 bases). Germline CDR1 reads LGHNA; CDR2 reads YSLEER. This CDR3 region has 20 residues. V was cut by 0 bases and J by 1 base, with 19 bases left in between. This chain's CDR3 is CASSQDLGRGRFSGANVLTF. DNA for the CDR3: TGCGCCAGCAGCCAAGATTTGGGCAGGGGTAGGTTTTCTGGGGCCAACGTCCTGACTTTC.

This clonotype was detected a few times. The chain couples TRBV28 to TRBJ2-2, with 7 bases aligning to TRBD1. Germline CDR1 is MDHEN and CDR2 is SYDVKM. J lost 8 bases, V lost 7 bases, and 7 bases had no gene match. This CDR3 contains 13 residues. The CDR3: CASTVTGRGELFF. CDR3 coding DNA: TGTGCCAGCACTGTGACAGGGCGAGGGGAGCTGTTTTTT.

In its sample, this clonotype was seen a few times. The chain is built from TRBV6-2 or TRBV6-3 and TRBJ2-7, with TRBD1 matching 10 bases. After removal of 6 bases from V and 1 base from J, the junction contained 6 bases not matched to a gene. The length of the CDR3 is 15 residues. The germline V gene encodes CDR1 MNHEY and CDR2 SVGEGT. The CDR3 bases are TGTGCCAGCAGACAACCGGGACAGGGGTCCTACGAGCAGTACTTC. Its translation: CASRQPGQGSYEQYF.

In this sample, this clonotype turned up a few times. The V and J genes are TRBV20-1 and TRBJ2-2; 8 bases fit TRBD2. Germline V CDR1 and CDR2: DFQATT, SNEGSKA (reference sequence). This CDR3 is 13 amino acids long. The CDR3 loop reads CGQRELSTGELFF. The CDR3 DNA reads as TGCGGTCAGCGGGAGTTAAGCACCGGGGAGCTGTTTTTT.

J is TRBJ1-1 and V is TRBV4-1, with unresolved D. The CDR3 covers 15 residues. Germline V gene sequence: CDR1 MGHRA, CDR2 YSYEKL. V lost 0 bases and J lost 6, with 14 bases in between. CDR3 in DNA: TGCGCCAGCAGCCAAGACGTAAGGATAATCGCTGAAGCTTTCTTT. It specifies CASSQDVRIIAEAFF.

The chain employs TRBV15 and TRBJ2-7; D gene unclear. Germline CDR1 LNHNV, CDR2 YYDKDF (reference sequence). V was cut by 0 bases and J by 3 bases, with 9 bases left in between. The CDR3 extends over 14 amino acids. This chain's CDR3 is CATSRDDPSYEQYF. The CDR3 coding sequence is TGTGCCACCAGCAGAGATGACCCTAGCTACGAGCAGTACTTC.

This clonotype was detected ten times or more. This chain uses TRBV7-8 with TRBJ1-5; D might be TRBD1 (6 bases). The CDR3 has 17 residues. Germline V gene data show CDR1 as SGHVS and CDR2 as FQNEAQ. Deletions cut 1 base from V and 3 bases from J, with 16 bases between. The CDR3 region is CASSLVVVGGINQPQHF. In DNA, the CDR3 is TGTGCCAGCAGCTTAGTAGTGGTAGGGGGGATCAATCAGCCCCAGCATTTT.

The V call is TRBV25-1, the J call TRBJ2-7; D remains ambiguous. V was cut by 5 bases and J by 4 bases, with 9 bases left in between. The V gene's germline CDR1 is MGHDK and CDR2 SYGVNS. CDR3 size: 12 residues. Here the CDR3 reads CASSSAGYEQYF. The CDR3, as DNA: TGTGCCAGCAGTTCAGCTGGGTACGAGCAGTACTTC.

The chain uses TRBV4-3 and TRBJ2-2; 8 bases line up with TRBD1. Germline assignment: CDR1 LGHNA and CDR2 YSLEER. The CDR3 is 12 amino acids. V lost 3 bases and J lost 12; bases outside the gene matches: 3. The CDR3 protein is CASSQRTGKLFF. CDR3 sequence (DNA): TGCGCCAGCAGCCAGAGGACAGGGAAGCTGTTTTTT.

V and J are TRBV6-2 or TRBV6-3 and TRBJ2-2; 10 positions agree with TRBD2. CDR1 is MNHEY and CDR2 is SVGEGT in the germline V gene. The CDR3 extends over 17 amino acids. The V gene end was trimmed by 2 bases and the J gene end by 4 bases; junction bases not matched to a gene: 7. CDR3 DNA: TGTGCCAGCAGTTACCCGAGCGGGAGGGCCAGCACCGGGGAGCTGTTTTTT. Translation gives CASSYPSGRASTGELFF.

This clonotype was detected only a few times. The rearrangement uses TRBV12-3 or TRBV12-4 and TRBJ2-5; the D gene is possibly TRBD2 (6 bases). The CDR3 extends over 16 amino acids. Deletions cut 5 bases from V and 0 bases from J, with 16 bases between. Here the CDR3 reads CASSPASGSYQETQYF. DNA for the CDR3: TGTGCCAGCAGTCCCGCGAGCGGGTCCTACCAAGAGACCCAGTACTTC.

This clonotype has a handful of counts. The gene calls are TRBV3-1 and TRBJ1-2; the match to TRBD1 covers 8 bases. The J segment lost 4 bases and the V segment lost 4 bases, leaving 8 bases of the junction unmatched. Germline V gene lookup returns CDR1 LGHDT and CDR2 YNNKEL (reference sequence). This CDR3 contains 15 residues. CDR3 in amino acids: CASSPGGGGTYGYTF. CDR3 nucleotides: TGTGCCAGCAGCCCAGGGGGCGGAGGGACCTATGGCTACACCTTC. The complete variable domain, with remaining parts taken from reference TRBV3-1 and TRBJ1-2, reads DTAVSQTPKYLVTQMGNDKSIKCEQNLGHDTMYWYKQDSKKFLKIMFSYNNKELIINETVPNRFSPKSPDKAHLNLHINSLELGDSAVYFCASSPGGGGTYGYTFGSGTRLTVV.

This clonotype has a handful of counts. The rearrangement joins TRBV6-2 or TRBV6-3 to TRBJ2-7, with 13 bases matching TRBD2. Trimming removed 2 bases from V and 3 bases from J; junction bases left unmatched: 7. This CDR3 contains 17 residues. CDR1 is MNHEY and CDR2 is SVGEGT in the germline V gene. CDR3 DNA sequence: TGTGCCAGCAGTTACCGCGGGACTAGCGGGATCATCTACGAGCAGTACTTC. This codes for CASSYRGTSGIIYEQYF.

The CDR3 sequence is CSANGDRVGEQYF. CDR3 in DNA: TGCAGCGCCAACGGGGACCGTGTCGGGGAGCAGTACTTC. The chain recombines TRBV29-1 with TRBJ2-7; the D call may be TRBD1 or TRBD2 (5 bases each). CDR1 and CDR2 (germline): SQVTM, ANQGSEA. Between the trimmed V and J ends, which lost 7 bases and 7 bases, there was a span of 20 bases. The CDR3 loop spans 13 amino acids.